Following are 10 T cell receptor beta chains from one sample sequenced in a study of blood T cell repertoires in COVID-19. Sequencing used immunoSEQ multiplex PCR; TCRdb keeps in-frame clones, though not all of them. The repertoire holds roughly 54,000 clones, with approximately 87% as singletons. Input material: peripheral blood. The receptors stem from a woman aged 55-69 years with COVID-19, enrolled during active disease.

The chain joins TRBV7-9 to TRBJ1-2; 11 bases align to TRBD1. Germline CDR1 reads SEHNR; CDR2 reads FQNEAQ (reference sequence). The CDR3 consists of 14 residues. V was clipped by 5 bases and J by 8 bases; unmatched bases: 7. The CDR3 nucleotides are TGTGCCAGCAGCACCGGACAGGGGGCCGACGGCTACACCTTC. Its protein product is CASSTGQGADGYTF.

The chain links TRBV9 to TRBJ1-3, with a weak D call TRBD1 (6 bases). V lost 3 bases and J 0 bases, leaving 13 bases between the germline ends. Germline CDR1 is SGDLS and CDR2 is YYNGEE. The CDR3 is 16 residues long. The CDR3 DNA reads as TGTGCCAGCAGCGAAGGACAGCTACTCTCTGGAAACACCATATATTTT. This codes for CASSEGQLLSGNTIYF.

The gene calls are TRBV30 and TRBJ2-3; D gene ambiguous. Trimming took 5 bases from V and 0 from J, leaving 9 bases between them. Germline V CDR1 and CDR2: GTSNPN, SVGIG (reference sequence). This CDR3 spans 13 amino acids. In DNA form, the CDR3 reads TGTGCCTGGTTACAGCCTAGCACAGATACGCAGTATTTT. It translates to CAWLQPSTDTQYF.

This rearrangement joins TRBV6-1 to TRBJ1-6; no clear D. Trimming removed 1 base at V and 5 bases at J, with 12 bases between. In germline, CDR1 is MNHNS, CDR2 SASEGT. The CDR3 spans 16 residues. The CDR3 loop is CASSEVHFANNSPLHF. Written as DNA, the CDR3 is TGTGCCAGCAGTGAAGTCCATTTCGCGAATAATTCACCCCTCCACTTT.

The chain employs TRBV2 and TRBJ2-2; possibly TRBD1 for D (6 bases). Germline V CDR1 and CDR2: SNHLY, FYNNEI. The V and J ends lost 6 bases and 0 bases respectively, with 11 bases between them. The CDR3 runs 15 residues. CDR3 amino acids: CASSPGHANTGELFF. The CDR3 DNA sequence: TGTGCCAGCAGCCCGGGACACGCGAACACCGGGGAGCTGTTTTTT.

This clone was counted a few times. The J gene is TRBJ2-7, the V gene TRBV6-5, with D perhaps matching TRBD1 (6 bases). The V end lost 5 bases, the J end lost 5 bases, and 13 bases lay between the germline ends. Germline V gene sequence: CDR1 MNHEY, CDR2 SVGAGI. The CDR3 consists of 13 residues. CDR3 loop: CASSRTGYDEQYF. The DNA for the CDR3 is TGTGCCAGCAGTCGAACAGGGTATGACGAGCAGTACTTC.

The chain links TRBV28 to TRBJ1-5; TRBD1 agrees at 8 bases. Germline loops: CDR1 MDHEN, CDR2 SYDVKM. V trimming: 7 bases; J trimming: 3 bases; junction bases outside the gene matches: 11. This CDR3 has 16 residues. CDR3 in amino acids: CASTVPDRASNQPQHF. CDR3 DNA sequence: TGTGCCAGCACCGTACCGGACAGGGCGTCCAATCAGCCCCAGCATTTT.

The chain is built from TRBV5-4 and TRBJ2-5; possibly TRBD2 for D (5 bases). Germline loops: CDR1 SGHNT, CDR2 YYREEE (reference sequence). Trimming removed 0 bases from V and 5 bases from J, with 17 bases in between. The CDR3 runs to 16 residues. Here the CDR3 DNA reads TGTGCCAGCAGCTTGGTCCTAACGGGAAGAGGGGAGACCCAGTACTTC. Its translation: CASSLVLTGRGETQYF.

V is TRBV2 and J is TRBJ2-3; D might be TRBD2 (5 bases). Germline values: CDR1 SNHLY, CDR2 FYNNEI. This CDR3 is built from 13 residues. The V and J ends lost 6 bases and 6 bases respectively, with 13 bases between them. DNA for the CDR3: TGTGCCAGCAGACAACTAGTATCGGATACGCAGTATTTT. It translates to CASRQLVSDTQYF.

The chain recombines TRBV25-1 with TRBJ1-6; 7 bases line up with TRBD1. Trimming took 4 bases from V and 10 from J; bases not matched to a gene: 10. The CDR3 extends over 15 amino acids. CDR1 and CDR2 from the germline V gene are MGHDK and SYGVNS. The CDR3 DNA reads TGTGCCAGCAGTGTGACAGGGAGAAGTCGCTCACCCCTCCACTTT. This codes for CASSVTGRSRSPLHF.